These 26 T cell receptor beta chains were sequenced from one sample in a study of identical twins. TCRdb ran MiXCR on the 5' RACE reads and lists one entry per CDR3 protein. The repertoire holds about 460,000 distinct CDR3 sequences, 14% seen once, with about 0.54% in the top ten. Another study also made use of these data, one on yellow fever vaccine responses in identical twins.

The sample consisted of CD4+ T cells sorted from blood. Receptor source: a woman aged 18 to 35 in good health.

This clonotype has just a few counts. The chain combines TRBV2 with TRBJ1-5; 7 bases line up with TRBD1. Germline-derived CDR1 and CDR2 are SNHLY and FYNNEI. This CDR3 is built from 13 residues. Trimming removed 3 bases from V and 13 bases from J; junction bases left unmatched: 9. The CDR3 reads CASSDLAGTVQHF. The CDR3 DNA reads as TGTGCCAGCAGTGACCTTGCAGGGACAGTACAGCATTTT. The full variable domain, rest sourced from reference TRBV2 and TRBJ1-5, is EPEVTQTPSHQVTQMGQEVILRCVPISNHLYFYWYRQILGQKVEFLVSFYNNEISEKSEIFDDQFSVERPDGSNFTLKIRSTKLEDSAMYFCASSDLAGTVQHFGDGTRLSIL.

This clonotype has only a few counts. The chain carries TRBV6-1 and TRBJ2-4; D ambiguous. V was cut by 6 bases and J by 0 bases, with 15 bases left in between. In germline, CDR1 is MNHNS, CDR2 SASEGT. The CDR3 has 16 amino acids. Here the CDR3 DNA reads TGTGCCAGCAGAAACCTCTCAAAACGAGCCAAAAACATTCAGTACTTC. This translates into CASRNLSKRAKNIQYF.

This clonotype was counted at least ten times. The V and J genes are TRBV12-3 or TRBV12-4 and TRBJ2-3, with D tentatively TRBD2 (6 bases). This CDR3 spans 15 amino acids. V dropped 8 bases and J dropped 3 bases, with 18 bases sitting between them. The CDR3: CASRVGGKRTDTQYF. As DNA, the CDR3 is TGTGCCAGCCGAGTCGGGGGAAAGCGAACAGATACGCAGTATTTT.

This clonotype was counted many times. CDR3 sequence reads: CASSFLGVAYEQYF. The CDR3 coding sequence is TGTGCCAGCAGTTTTCTTGGCGTAGCCTACGAGCAGTACTTC. The chain uses TRBV28 and TRBJ2-7; D not certain. V lost 3 bases and J 2 bases, leaving 11 bases between the germline ends. The CDR3 runs to 14 residues. Per germline, CDR1 MDHEN and CDR2 SYDVKM.

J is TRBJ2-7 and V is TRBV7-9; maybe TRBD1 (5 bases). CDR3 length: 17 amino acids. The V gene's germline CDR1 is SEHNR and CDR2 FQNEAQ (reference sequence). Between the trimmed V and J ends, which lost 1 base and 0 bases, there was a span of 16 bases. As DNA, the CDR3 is TGTGCCAGCAGCTTAGAGGGTGGGGCCCTGAGCTCCTACGAGCAGTACTTC. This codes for CASSLEGGALSSYEQYF.

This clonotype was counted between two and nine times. The CDR3 DNA is TGCAGTGCCGACTCGGGACAGGGGAAGGGCAATGAGCAGTTCTTC. Translated: CSADSGQGKGNEQFF. The V and J genes are TRBV20-1 and TRBJ2-1, with 10 bases fitting TRBD1. Trimming cost V 6 bases and J 6 bases; bases outside gene matches: 11. The CDR3 has 15 amino acids. Germline V gene lookup returns CDR1 DFQATT and CDR2 SNEGSKA (reference sequence).

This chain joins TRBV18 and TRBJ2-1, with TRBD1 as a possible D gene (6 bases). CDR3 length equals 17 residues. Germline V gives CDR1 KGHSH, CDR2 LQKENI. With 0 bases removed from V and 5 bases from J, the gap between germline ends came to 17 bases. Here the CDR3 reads CASSPPMDSKVDNEQFF. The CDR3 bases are TGTGCCAGCTCACCACCTATGGACAGTAAGGTAGACAATGAGCAGTTCTTC.

The DNA for the CDR3 is TGCAGTGCAGACGGACCAAACCAAGAGACCCAGTACTTC. This sequence encodes CSADGPNQETQYF. The genes are TRBV20-1 and TRBJ2-5; D not certain. The CDR3 is 13 amino acids. The V and J ends lost 6 bases and 0 bases respectively, with 11 bases between them. In germline, CDR1 is DFQATT, CDR2 SNEGSKA (reference sequence).

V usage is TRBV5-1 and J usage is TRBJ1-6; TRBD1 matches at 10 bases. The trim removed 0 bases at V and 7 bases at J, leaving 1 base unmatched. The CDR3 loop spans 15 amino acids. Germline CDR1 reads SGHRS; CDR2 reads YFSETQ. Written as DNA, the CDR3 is TGCGCCAGCAGCTTGGGACAGGGGGCAAATTCACCCCTCCACTTT. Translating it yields CASSLGQGANSPLHF.

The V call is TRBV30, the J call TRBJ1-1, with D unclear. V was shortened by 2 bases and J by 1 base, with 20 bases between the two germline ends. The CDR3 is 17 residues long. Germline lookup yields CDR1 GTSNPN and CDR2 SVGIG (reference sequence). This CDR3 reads CAWSLHPVQKENTEAFF. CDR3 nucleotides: TGTGCCTGGAGTCTACACCCTGTTCAGAAAGAGAACACTGAAGCTTTCTTT.

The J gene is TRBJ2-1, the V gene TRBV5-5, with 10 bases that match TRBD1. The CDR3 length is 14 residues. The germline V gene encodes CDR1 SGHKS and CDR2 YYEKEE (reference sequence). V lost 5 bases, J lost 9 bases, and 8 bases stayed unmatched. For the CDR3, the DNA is TGTGCCAGCAGTCTTACGACAGGGGGCAGTGAGCAGTTCTTC. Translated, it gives CASSLTTGGSEQFF.

CDR3 DNA sequence: TGTGCCAGCAGACCCTTACCGGGACAGGAATACGAGCAGTACTTC. Encoded protein: CASRPLPGQEYEQYF. The rearrangement uses TRBV27 and TRBJ2-7; 8 nucleotides match TRBD1. Germline-derived CDR1 and CDR2 are MNHEY and SMNVEV (reference sequence). The length of the CDR3 is 15 residues. Germline trimming cut 6 bases from V and 4 bases from J; bases unmatched to any gene: 11.

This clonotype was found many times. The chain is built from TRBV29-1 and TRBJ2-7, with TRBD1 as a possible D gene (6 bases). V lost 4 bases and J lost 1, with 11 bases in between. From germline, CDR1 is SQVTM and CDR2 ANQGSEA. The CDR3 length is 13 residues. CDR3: CSVAHTGSYEQYF. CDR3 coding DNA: TGCAGCGTTGCTCATACAGGGTCCTACGAGCAGTACTTC.

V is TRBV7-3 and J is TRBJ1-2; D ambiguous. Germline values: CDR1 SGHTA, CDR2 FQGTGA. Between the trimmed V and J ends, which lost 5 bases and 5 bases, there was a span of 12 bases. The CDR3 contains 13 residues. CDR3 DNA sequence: TGTGCCAGCAGCCTTAAGACCGTTTATGGCTACACCTTC. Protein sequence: CASSLKTVYGYTF. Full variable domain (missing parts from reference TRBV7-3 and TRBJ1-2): GAGVSQTPSNKVTEKGKYVELRCDPISGHTALYWYRQSLGQGPEFLIYFQGTGAADDSGLPNDRFFAVRPEGSVSTLKIQRTERGDSAVYLCASSLKTVYGYTFGSGTRLTVV.

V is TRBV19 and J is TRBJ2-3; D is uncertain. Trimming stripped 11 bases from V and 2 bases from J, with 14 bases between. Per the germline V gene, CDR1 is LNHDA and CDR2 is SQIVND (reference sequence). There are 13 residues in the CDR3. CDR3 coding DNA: TGTGCCGCCCGCGGCGCTGACACAGATACGCAGTATTTT. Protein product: CAARGADTDTQYF.

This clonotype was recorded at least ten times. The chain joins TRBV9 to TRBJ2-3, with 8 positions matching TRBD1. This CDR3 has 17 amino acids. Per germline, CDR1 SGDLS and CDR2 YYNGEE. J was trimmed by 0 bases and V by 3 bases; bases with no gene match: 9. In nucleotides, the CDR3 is TGTGCCAGCAGCGGAAACAGGGGGAAAACTAGCACAGATACGCAGTATTTT. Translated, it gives CASSGNRGKTSTDTQYF. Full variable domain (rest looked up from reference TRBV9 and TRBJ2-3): DSGVTQTPKHLITATGQRVTLRCSPRSGDLSVYWYQQSLDQGLQFLIQYYNGEERAKGNILERFSAQQFPDLHSELNLSSLELGDSALYFCASSGNRGKTSTDTQYFGPGTRLTVL.

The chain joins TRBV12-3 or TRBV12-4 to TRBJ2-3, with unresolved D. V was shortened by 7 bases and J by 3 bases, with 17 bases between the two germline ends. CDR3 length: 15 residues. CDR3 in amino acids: CASTVDGSGTDTQYF. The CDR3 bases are TGTGCCAGCACCGTGGACGGTTCTGGGACAGATACGCAGTATTTT.

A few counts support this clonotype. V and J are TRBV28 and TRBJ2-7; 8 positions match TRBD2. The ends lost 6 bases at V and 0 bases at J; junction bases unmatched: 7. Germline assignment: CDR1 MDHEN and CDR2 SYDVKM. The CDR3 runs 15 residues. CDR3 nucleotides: TGTGCCAGCAGCGTGGGCGGGGGGTACTCCTACGAGCAGTACTTC. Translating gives CASSVGGGYSYEQYF.

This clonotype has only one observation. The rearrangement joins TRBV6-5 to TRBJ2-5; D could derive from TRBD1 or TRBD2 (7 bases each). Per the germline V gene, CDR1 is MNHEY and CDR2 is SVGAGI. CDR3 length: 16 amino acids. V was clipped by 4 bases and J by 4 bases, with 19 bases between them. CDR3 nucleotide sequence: TGTGCCAGCAGTTCCGCCCAAACAGGGGAGGGAGAGACCCAGTACTTC. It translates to CASSSAQTGEGETQYF.

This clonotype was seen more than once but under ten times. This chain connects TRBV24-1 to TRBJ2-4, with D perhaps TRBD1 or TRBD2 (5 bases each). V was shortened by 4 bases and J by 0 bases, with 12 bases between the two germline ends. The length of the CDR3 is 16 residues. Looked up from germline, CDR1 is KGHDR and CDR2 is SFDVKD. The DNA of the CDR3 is TGTGCCACCAGTGACTCGGGACCGATAGCCAAAAACATTCAGTACTTC. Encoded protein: CATSDSGPIAKNIQYF.

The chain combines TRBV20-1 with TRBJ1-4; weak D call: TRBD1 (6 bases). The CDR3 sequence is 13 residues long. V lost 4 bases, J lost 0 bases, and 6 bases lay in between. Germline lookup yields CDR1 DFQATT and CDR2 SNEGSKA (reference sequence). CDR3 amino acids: CSANRATNEKLFF. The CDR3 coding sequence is TGCAGTGCTAACAGGGCAACTAATGAAAAACTGTTTTTT.

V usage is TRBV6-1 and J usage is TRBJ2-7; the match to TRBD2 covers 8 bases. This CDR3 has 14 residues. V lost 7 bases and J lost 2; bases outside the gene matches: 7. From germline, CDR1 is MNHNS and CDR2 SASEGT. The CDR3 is CASNGGGNPYEQYF. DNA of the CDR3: TGTGCCAGCAACGGGGGGGGAAACCCCTACGAGCAGTACTTC.

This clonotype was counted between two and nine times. In DNA form, the CDR3 reads TGCAGTGCTAGAGCTAGACAGGGGACCTACGAGCAGTACTTC. It codes for CSARARQGTYEQYF. This chain uses TRBV20-1 with TRBJ2-7, with 8 positions matching TRBD1. Germline values: CDR1 DFQATT, CDR2 SNEGSKA (reference sequence). Trimming at V came to 1 base and at J to 2 bases, leaving 4 bases not matched to a gene. The CDR3 is 14 residues long.

As DNA, the CDR3 is TGCAGCGTTGAAAGGACAGGCTCCTACAATGAGCAGTTCTTC. This translates into CSVERTGSYNEQFF. The rearrangement uses TRBV29-1 and TRBJ2-1, with TRBD1 matching 7 bases. The CDR3 has 14 amino acids. The trim removed 2 bases at V and 0 bases at J, leaving 1 base unmatched. Germline V CDR1 and CDR2: SQVTM, ANQGSEA.

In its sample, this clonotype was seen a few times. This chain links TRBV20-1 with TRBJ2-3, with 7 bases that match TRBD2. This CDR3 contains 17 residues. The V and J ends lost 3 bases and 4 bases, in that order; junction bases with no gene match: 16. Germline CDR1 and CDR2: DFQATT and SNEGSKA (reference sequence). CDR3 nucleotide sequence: TGCAGTGCTAGTGGGCGCCCTCGCGGGAGTTTTTCAGATACGCAGTATTTT. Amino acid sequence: CSASGRPRGSFSDTQYF.

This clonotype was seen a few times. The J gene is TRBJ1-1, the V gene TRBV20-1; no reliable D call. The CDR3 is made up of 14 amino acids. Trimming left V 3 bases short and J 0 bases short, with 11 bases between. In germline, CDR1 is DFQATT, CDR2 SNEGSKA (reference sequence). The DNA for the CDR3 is TGCAGTGCTAGGGCCCCGGGGATGAACACTGAAGCTTTCTTT. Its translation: CSARAPGMNTEAFF.